The T cell receptor beta chain described here comes from a study of T cell repertoires in cytomegalovirus infection. Study in general: Researchers turned to recently identified HLA-C-restricted CMV epitopes as well as well-studied HLA-B-restricted ones. Indications came from public TCR beta signatures; they pointed to CMV infection and to a matching HLA type. Study-level points and caveats: Carriers of CMV and the relevant HLA type were discriminated by public TCR beta frequency. HLA-C-restricted TCR beta clonotypes specific for CMV led the ex vivo response.

In the case of this clonotype: As yet, its antigen is unknown.

TCRdb re-called the reads through MiXCR, storing one row per CDR3 protein. The data show roughly 990,000 distinct CDR3 sequences, around a third seen once. Germline lookup yields CDR1 MNHNS and CDR2 SASEGT. This CDR3 has 16 residues. Deletions cut 8 bases from V and 3 bases from J, with 19 bases between. This receptor was taken from a human donor in good health (CMV status not recorded). Some clones in this sample may be carry-over from other donors' samples. This chain joins TRBV6-1 and TRBJ2-2; no clear D gene. Sequencing was performed on cultured CD8+ T cells from PBMCs, taken from culture after CMV antigen stimulation. This chain's CDR3 is CASRSARPLDTGELFF. CDR3 nucleotide sequence: TGTGCCAGCCGAAGCGCCCGACCCCTGGACACCGGGGAGCTGTTTTTT.